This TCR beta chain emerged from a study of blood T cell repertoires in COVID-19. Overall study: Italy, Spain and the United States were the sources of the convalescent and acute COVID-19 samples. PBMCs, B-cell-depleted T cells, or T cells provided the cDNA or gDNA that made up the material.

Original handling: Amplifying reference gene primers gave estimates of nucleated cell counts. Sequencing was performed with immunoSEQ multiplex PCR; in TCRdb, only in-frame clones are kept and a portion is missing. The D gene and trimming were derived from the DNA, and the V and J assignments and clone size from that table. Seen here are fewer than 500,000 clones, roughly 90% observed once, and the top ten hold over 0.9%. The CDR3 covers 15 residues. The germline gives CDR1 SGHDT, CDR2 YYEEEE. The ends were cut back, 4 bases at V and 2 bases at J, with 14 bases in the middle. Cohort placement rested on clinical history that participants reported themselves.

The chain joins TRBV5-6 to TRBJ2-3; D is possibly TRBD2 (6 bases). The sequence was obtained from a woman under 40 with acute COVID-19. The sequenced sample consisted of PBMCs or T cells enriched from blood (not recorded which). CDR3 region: CASSPVAGLTDTQYF. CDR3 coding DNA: TGTGCCAGCAGCCCGGTGGCGGGGCTCACAGATACGCAGTATTTT.